Given below is one TCR beta chain in context. The sample is drawn from a study of spatial heterogeneity in lung cancer. Germline loops: CDR1 MDHEN, CDR2 SYDVKM. Trimming shortened V by 1 base and J by 13 bases, and 8 bases separated the two germline ends. The CDR3 length is 11 residues. TCRdb redid the calling of the 5' RACE reads with MiXCR, one entry per CDR3 protein. The sample contains roughly 100,000 distinct CDR3 sequences, roughly 8.7% of which appear only once. The time point is: sample taken at primary tumor resection. Whole RNA, isolated from tumor, nontumor lung or frozen PBMC, was sequenced without prior sorting.

This clonotype originated in a male donor with early-stage non-small cell lung cancer. The chain employs TRBV28 and TRBJ2-1; D gene unclear. Source: PBMCs, taken at surgery. This chain's CDR3 is CASSLSHPQFF. DNA of the CDR3: TGTGCCAGCAGTTTATCGCACCCTCAGTTCTTC. Full variable domain (missing parts from reference TRBV28 and TRBJ2-1): DVKVTQSSRYLVKRTGEKVFLECVQDMDHENMFWYRQDPGLGLRLIYFSYDVKMKEKGDIPEGYSVSREKKERFSLILESASTNQTSMYLCASSLSHPQFFGPGTRLTVL.